A selection of T cell receptor beta chains follows, all from one sample in a study of PD-1 blockade in classical Hodgkin lymphoma. The assay was immunoSEQ multiplex PCR, and TCRdb's table has in-frame clones only and misses some. The table lists about 98,000 clones, approximately 92% of them singletons. Sample: peripheral blood mononuclear cells (PBMCs), taken at baseline. Receptors were obtained from a human donor with classical Hodgkin lymphoma. The CDR3 runs from the conserved cysteine through the conserved F or W. The D gene is left open where the match is weak.

TRBV18,TRBD1,TRBJ1-1,CASSRLDRGNTEAFF
TRBV2,.,TRBJ1-3,CASPAGAGNTIYF
TRBV19,TRBD1,TRBJ1-2,CASSSQTGAYGYTF
TRBV28,.,TRBJ1-2,CASSLSYGYTF
TRBV10-3,.,TRBJ2-2,CAIGIGQPPNTGELFF
TRBV10-3,.,TRBJ1-2,CAISESREGRGSGYTF
TRBV5-1,TRBD2,TRBJ2-3,CASSFSGSTDTQYF
TRBV2,.,TRBJ2-5,CASRAARLYQETQYF
TRBV6-6,.,TRBJ2-5,CASSYGVRAMRETQYF
TRBV18,.,TRBJ1-2,CASSPLGQGKINYGYTF
TRBV5-1,TRBD2,TRBJ2-5,CASSLELARTSGTKTQYF
TRBV9,TRBD2,TRBJ2-1,CASSGGLAEQFF
TRBV5-4,TRBD1,TRBJ2-7,CASSSGQGSPYEQYF
TRBV2,.,TRBJ2-3,CASTRGPLEADTQYF
TRBV9,.,TRBJ2-3,CASSVPPEGSFITDTQYF
TRBV6-1,.,TRBJ1-2,CASHPTGLYGYTF
TRBV12-5,TRBD1,TRBJ1-1,CASGLVRQGGMNTEAFF
TRBV30,.,TRBJ1-2,CAWSALFIRNQGANYGYTF
TRBV19,TRBD1,TRBJ2-7,CASSRTGGSYEQYF
TRBV5-4,.,TRBJ2-1,CASSSGRMVSSYNEQFF
TRBV27,.,TRBJ2-7,CASSVVNQDEQYF
TRBV28,TRBD2,TRBJ2-7,CGIGLLAGVEEQYF
TRBV11-2,TRBD2,TRBJ2-7,CASSHVGLAGGTRGEQYF
TRBV27,.,TRBJ2-7,CASSFRASYEQYF
TRBV7-8,.,TRBJ2-7,CASSNGQSYEQYF
TRBV6-5,TRBD1,TRBJ1-4,CASRGTGLWDEKLFF
TRBV6-6,.,TRBJ1-5,CASTDKGSNQPQHF
TRBV5-1,TRBD1,TRBJ1-1,CASSPAGTGNTEAFF
TRBV29-1,TRBD1,TRBJ1-1,CRIRQGARTEAFF
TRBV21-1,.,TRBJ2-7,CASSEGPGRDNEQYF
TRBV10-1,.,TRBJ2-5,CASSDSGEGEETQYF
TRBV27,.,TRBJ2-3,CASRGNWHTDTQYF
TRBV7-9,.,TRBJ1-1,CASSLRVGTEAFF
TRBV28,.,TRBJ2-7,CASSLEKYEQYF
TRBV28,.,TRBJ1-5,CASSLPWVGSQPQHF
TRBV4-2,.,TRBJ2-1,CASSQALARFQQFF
TRBV28,TRBD2,TRBJ2-7,CASSPIGTSGSRYEQYF
TRBV27,.,TRBJ2-7,CASSSSSGGAFYEQYF
TRBV7-9,TRBD1,TRBJ1-2,CASSPDRGRAYGYTF
TRBV20-1,.,TRBJ1-4,CSARDAGKRFF
TRBV28,TRBD2,TRBJ2-5,CASSNHGGGKETQYF
TRBV7-9,.,TRBJ2-7,CASSLGPTWRGLIYEQYF
TRBV19,.,TRBJ2-3,CASSMLSPKADTQYF
TRBV9,.,TRBJ2-1,CASSVEASYNEQFF
TRBV7-8,.,TRBJ2-7,CASSFRGSYEQYF